Given below is one T cell receptor beta chain in context. The data were obtained in a study of shared clonotypes between healthy human individuals. Background on the study: There were three CD4 naive, three CD4 memory, two CD8 naive and one CD8 memory plates per donor.

The donors, healthy adults who were HIV-negative, had experienced no recent acute infections or vaccinations. Partitioning of CD4+ cells yielded a CD45RA+ naive subset and a CD45RA-negative memory subset. Sequencing used immunoSEQ multiplex PCR; TCRdb keeps in-frame clones, though not all of them. The table includes some 1.4 million clones, around 97% detected once. V dropped 8 bases and J dropped 1; count of bases not matched to a gene: 1. Germline loops: CDR1 ENHRY, CDR2 SYGVKD. CDR3 length: 14 amino acids. This sequence was found in a man aged 25-40 years in good health. What was sequenced was naive CD4+ T cells sorted from blood. Indicated subset: CD45RA+ positively selected. The chain recombines TRBV10-3 with TRBJ1-4; 10 nucleotides match TRBD1. Written as DNA, the CDR3 is TGTGCCATCGGACAGGGGGGAACTAATGAAAAACTGTTTTTT. Translating it yields CAIGQGGTNEKLFF.